This TCR beta chain was observed in a study of multiple sclerosis patients with progressive multifocal leukoencephalopathy. Study conclusions and caveats: Clones expanded at PML were already present before and during natalizumab. Preferential TRBV-TRBJ pairings or common gene usage were not detected at PML.

This CDR3 contains 16 residues. The junction had 3 bases not matched to a gene; V was cut back by 4 bases and J by 0 bases. Per germline, CDR1 LGHNA and CDR2 YSLEER. As to time point: before natalizumab initiation. Before the first natalizumab infusion, T0 blood samples were taken. As regards this clone: Its specificity is not known.

Sequencing was at survey level. Measured with immunoSEQ multiplex PCR; TCRdb has only the in-frame clones, and not every one. Among about 32,000 clones listed, around 93% were seen once. This rearrangement joins TRBV4-3 to TRBJ2-3; 11 bases align to TRBD2. What was sequenced was PBMCs. The sequence came from a man aged 25-45 years with multiple sclerosis. The CDR3 loop reads CASSLRLAGSTDTQYF. CDR3 nucleotides: TGCGCCAGCAGCCTCCGACTAGCGGGAAGCACAGATACGCAGTATTTT.